This T cell receptor (beta chain) came from a study of blood T cell repertoires in COVID-19. Turning to the study itself: Donors in the United States, Italy and Spain gave samples during acute or convalescent COVID-19. From T cells, B-cell-depleted T cells, or PBMCs came the material, which was cDNA or gDNA.

V gave up 1 base and J gave up 6 bases; unmatched junction bases: 5. Looked up from germline, CDR1 is SGHTA and CDR2 is FQGNSA. The CDR3 length is 15 residues. In the study's own analysis: Counts of nucleated cells, estimated from reference gene primer amplification, were obtained. Profiled with immunoSEQ multiplex PCR; TCRdb holds only in-frame clones, not every one. D and trimming come from the DNA, and the V and J calls and clone size come from that table. The sample records about 260,000 clones, over 75% being singletons. The sample taken for sequencing was peripheral blood. The chain combines TRBV7-2 with TRBJ2-1, with 8 bases that match TRBD2. This TCR was recovered from a woman in her 50s with acute or convalescent COVID-19. CDR3 protein: CASSLDSGSSNEQFF. CDR3 bases: TGTGCCAGCAGCTTAGACAGCGGGAGTTCCAATGAGCAGTTCTTC.